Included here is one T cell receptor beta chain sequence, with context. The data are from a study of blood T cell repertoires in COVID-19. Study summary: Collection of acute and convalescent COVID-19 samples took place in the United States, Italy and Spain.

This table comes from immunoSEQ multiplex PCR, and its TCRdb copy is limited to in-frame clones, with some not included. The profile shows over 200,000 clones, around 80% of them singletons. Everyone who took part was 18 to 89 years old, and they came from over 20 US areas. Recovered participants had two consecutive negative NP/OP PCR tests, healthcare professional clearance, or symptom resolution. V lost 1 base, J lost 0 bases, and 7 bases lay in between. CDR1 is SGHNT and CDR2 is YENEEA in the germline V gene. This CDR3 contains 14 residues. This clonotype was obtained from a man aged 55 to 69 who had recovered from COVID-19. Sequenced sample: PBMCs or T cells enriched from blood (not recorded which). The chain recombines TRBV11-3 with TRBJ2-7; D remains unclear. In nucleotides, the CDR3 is TGTGCCAGCAGCTTAGGGCAGGACTCCTACGAGCAGTACTTC. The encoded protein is CASSLGQDSYEQYF.